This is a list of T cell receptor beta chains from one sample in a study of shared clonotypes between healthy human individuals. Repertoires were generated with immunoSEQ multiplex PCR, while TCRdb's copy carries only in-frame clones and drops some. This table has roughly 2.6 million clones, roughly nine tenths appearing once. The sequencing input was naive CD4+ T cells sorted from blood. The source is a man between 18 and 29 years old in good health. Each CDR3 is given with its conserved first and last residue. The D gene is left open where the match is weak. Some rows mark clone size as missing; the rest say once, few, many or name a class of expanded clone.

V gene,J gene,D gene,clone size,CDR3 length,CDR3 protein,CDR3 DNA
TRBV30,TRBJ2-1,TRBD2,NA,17,CAWSATLTSSSYNEQFF,TGTGCCTGGAGTGCAACCCTGACTAGCAGCTCCTACAATGAGCAGTTCTTC
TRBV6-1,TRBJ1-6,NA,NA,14,CASSDQGLVSPLHF,TGTGCTAGCAGTGACCAGGGGCTAGTTTCACCCCTCCACTTT
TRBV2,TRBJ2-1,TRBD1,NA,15,CASRGGQGADNEQFF,TGTGCCAGCAGGGGCGGACAGGGGGCCGACAATGAGCAGTTCTTC
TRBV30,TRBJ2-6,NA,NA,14,CASGPLSGANVLTF,TGTGCCTCCGGACCCCTCTCTGGGGCCAACGTCCTGACTTTC
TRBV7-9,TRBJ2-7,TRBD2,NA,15,CASSSSRGGGYEQYF,TGTGCCAGCAGCTCTTCGCGGGGGGGCGGATACGAGCAGTACTTC
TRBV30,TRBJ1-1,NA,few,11,CAWRRNTEAFF,TGTGCCTGGAGAAGGAACACTGAAGCTTTCTTT
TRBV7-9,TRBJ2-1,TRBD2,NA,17,CASSLAFASGRWDEQFF,TGTGCCAGCAGCTTAGCGTTCGCTAGCGGGAGGTGGGATGAGCAGTTCTTC
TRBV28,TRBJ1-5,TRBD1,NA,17,CASSLSFWDRDVQPQHF,TGTGCCAGCAGTTTAAGTTTCTGGGACAGGGACGTTCAGCCCCAGCATTTT
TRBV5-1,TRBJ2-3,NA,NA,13,CASRRGGTDTQYF,TGCGCCAGCAGAAGGGGGGGCACAGATACGCAGTATTTT
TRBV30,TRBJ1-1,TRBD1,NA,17,CAWSGGSGRGQNTEAFF,TGTGCCTGGAGTGGGGGTTCTGGCAGGGGGCAGAACACTGAAGCTTTCTTT
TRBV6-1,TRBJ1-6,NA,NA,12,CASTQGFSPLHF,TGTGCCAGCACACAGGGTTTCTCACCCCTCCACTTT
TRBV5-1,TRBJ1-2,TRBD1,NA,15,CASSLGTGANYGYTF,TGCGCCAGCAGCTTAGGGACAGGGGCTAACTATGGCTACACCTTC
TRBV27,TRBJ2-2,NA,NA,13,CASSLLVAGELFF,TGTGCCAGCAGTTTATTGGTAGCCGGGGAGCTGTTTTTT